This T cell receptor (beta chain) was identified in a study of vaccination and CD4 T cells after COVID-19. Study details: Samples after vaccination came a median approximately 73 days past dose two, ranging 14 to 241. Spike peptides, overlapping and drawn from SARS-CoV-2, HCoV-NL63, HCoV-OC43 and HCoV-229E, were used to stimulate cells.

In its sample, this clonotype is medium-sized. Its antigen is as yet unknown. The Oncomine TCR Beta short-read assay was what sequenced the DNA obtained from cultured CD4+ T cells. Each CDR3 protein is one row after TCRdb ran MiXCR on the PCR reads. The top ten clones hold around 21% of a sample with about 6,500 distinct CDR3 sequences, roughly 18% of them seen once. Treatment given: 10-day PBMC culture with coronavirus spike peptide pools or control peptides (ViraFEST assay). Germline V gene data show CDR1 as SGHRS and CDR2 as YFSETQ. V was shortened by 3 bases and J by 3 bases, with 10 bases between the two germline ends. This CDR3 comprises 13 residues.

The TCR was taken from a human donor who had recovered from COVID-19. Sequenced input: CD4+ T cells from blood, cultured in vitro. The V gene is TRBV5-1, the J gene TRBJ2-7; the D call may be TRBD1 or TRBD2 (5 bases each). CDR3 amino acids: CASSSGRGYEQYF. Here the CDR3 DNA reads TGCGCCAGCAGCTCGGGACGGGGCTACGAGCAGTACTTC.